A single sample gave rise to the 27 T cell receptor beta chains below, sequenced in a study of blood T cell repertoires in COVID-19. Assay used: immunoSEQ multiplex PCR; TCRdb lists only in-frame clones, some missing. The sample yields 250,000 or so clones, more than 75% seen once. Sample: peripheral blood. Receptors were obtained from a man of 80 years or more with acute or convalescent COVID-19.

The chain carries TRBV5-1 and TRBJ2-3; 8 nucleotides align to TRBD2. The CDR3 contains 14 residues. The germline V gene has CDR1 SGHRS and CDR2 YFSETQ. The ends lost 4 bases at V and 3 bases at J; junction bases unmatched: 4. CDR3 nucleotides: TGCGCCAGCAGCCCCGGGGGGGGAACAGATACGCAGTATTTT. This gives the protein CASSPGGGTDTQYF. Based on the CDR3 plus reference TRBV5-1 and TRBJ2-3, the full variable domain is KAGVTQTPRYLIKTRGQQVTLSCSPISGHRSVSWYQQTPGQGLQFLFEYFSETQRNKGNFPGRFSGRQFSNSRSEMNVSTLELGDSALYLCASSPGGGTDTQYFGPGTRLTVL.

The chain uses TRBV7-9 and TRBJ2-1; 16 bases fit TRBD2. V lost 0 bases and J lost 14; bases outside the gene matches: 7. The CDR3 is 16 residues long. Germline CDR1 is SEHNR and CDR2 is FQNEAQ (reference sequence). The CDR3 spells CASSLALGLAGGQEFF. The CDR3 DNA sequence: TGTGCCAGCAGCTTAGCGCTGGGACTAGCGGGGGGGCAAGAGTTCTTC.

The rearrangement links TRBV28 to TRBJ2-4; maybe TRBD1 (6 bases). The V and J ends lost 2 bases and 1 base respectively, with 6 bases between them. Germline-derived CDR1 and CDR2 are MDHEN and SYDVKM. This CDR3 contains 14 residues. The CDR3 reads CASSLQGAKNIQYF. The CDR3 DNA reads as TGTGCCAGCAGTTTACAGGGGGCCAAAAACATTCAGTACTTC.

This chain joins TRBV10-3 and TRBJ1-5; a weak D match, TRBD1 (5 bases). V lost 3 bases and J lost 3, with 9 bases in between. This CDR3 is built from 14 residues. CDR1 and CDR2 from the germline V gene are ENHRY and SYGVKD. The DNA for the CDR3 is TGTGCCATCAGTGACGACAGCCTCAATCAGCCCCAGCATTTT. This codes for CAISDDSLNQPQHF.

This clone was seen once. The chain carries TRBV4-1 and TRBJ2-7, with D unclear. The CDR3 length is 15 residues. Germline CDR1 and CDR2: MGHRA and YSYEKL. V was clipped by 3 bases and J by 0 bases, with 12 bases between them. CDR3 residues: CASSQPRQTSYEQYF. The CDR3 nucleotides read TGCGCCAGCAGCCAGCCCAGGCAGACCTCCTACGAGCAGTACTTC.

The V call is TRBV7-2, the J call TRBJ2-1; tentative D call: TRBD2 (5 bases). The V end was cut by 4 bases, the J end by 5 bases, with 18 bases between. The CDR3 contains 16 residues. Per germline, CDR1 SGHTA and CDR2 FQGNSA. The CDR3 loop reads CASSSTKLDTHNEQFF. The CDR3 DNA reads TGTGCCAGCAGCTCGACTAAGCTTGATACCCACAATGAGCAGTTCTTC.

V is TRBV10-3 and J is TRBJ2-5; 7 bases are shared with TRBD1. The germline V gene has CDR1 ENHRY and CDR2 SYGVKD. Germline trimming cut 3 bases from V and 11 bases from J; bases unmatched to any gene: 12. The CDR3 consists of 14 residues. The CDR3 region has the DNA TGTGCCATCAGTGAAATCGGAGAGGGACAGTTACAGTACTTC. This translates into CAISEIGEGQLQYF.

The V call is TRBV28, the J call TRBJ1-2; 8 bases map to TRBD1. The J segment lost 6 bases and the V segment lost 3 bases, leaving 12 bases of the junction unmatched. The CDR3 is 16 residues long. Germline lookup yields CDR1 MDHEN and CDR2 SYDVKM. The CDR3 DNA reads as TGTGCCAGCAGTTTTTCACCGGGACAGGAGACCCATGGCTACACCTTC. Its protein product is CASSFSPGQETHGYTF.

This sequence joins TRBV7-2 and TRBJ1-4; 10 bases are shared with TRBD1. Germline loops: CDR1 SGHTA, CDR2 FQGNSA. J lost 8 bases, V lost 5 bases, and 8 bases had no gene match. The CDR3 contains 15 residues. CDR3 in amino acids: CASSQGTGAFEKLFF. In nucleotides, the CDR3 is TGTGCCAGCAGCCAAGGGACAGGGGCGTTCGAAAAACTGTTTTTT.

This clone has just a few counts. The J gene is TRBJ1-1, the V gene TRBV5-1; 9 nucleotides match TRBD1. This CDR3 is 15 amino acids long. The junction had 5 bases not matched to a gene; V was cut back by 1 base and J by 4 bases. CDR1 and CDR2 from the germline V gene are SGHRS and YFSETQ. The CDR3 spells CASSLLTGGVTEAFF. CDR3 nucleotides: TGCGCCAGCAGCTTGCTGACAGGGGGGGTCACTGAAGCTTTCTTT.

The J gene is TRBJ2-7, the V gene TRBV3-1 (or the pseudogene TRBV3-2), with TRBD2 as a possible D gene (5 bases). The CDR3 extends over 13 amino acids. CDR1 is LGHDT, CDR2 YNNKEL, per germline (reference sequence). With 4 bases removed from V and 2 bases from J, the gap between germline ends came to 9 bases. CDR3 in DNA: TGTGCCAGCAGCCCCGGGATAGCCTACGAGCAGTACTTC. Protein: CASSPGIAYEQYF.

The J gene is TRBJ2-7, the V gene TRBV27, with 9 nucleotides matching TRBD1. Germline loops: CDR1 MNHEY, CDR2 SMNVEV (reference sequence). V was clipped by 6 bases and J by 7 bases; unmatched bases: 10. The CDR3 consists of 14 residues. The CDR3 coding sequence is TGTGCCAGCAGGGCCGAATATGACAGGGGGGAGCAGTACTTC. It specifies CASRAEYDRGEQYF.

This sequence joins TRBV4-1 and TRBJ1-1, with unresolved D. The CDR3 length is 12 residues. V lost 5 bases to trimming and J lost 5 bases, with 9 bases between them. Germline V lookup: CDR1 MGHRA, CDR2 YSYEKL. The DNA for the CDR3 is TGCGCCAGCAGCGTGGGAGGGACTGAAGCTTTCTTT. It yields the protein CASSVGGTEAFF.

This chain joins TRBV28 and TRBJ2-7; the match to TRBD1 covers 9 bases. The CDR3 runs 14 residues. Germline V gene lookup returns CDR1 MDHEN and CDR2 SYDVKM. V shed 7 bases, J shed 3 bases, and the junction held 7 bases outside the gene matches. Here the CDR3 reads CASTLQGANYEQYF. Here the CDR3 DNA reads TGTGCCAGCACCTTACAGGGGGCTAACTACGAGCAGTACTTC.

As DNA, the CDR3 is TGTGCCACCAGCTCCCGGACGGGAGACTCTGGAAACACCATATATTTT. Translated, it gives CATSSRTGDSGNTIYF. This chain joins TRBV15 and TRBJ1-3, with D unclear. The germline gives CDR1 LNHNV, CDR2 YYDKDF (reference sequence). The V and J ends lost 5 bases and 0 bases respectively, with 14 bases between them. This CDR3 spans 16 amino acids.

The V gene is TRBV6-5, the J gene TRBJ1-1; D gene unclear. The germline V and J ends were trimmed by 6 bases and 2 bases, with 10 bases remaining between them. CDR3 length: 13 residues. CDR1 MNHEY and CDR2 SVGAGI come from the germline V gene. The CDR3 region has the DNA TGTGCCAGCAGCGAGAGAGGAAACACTGAAGCTTTCTTT. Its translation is CASSERGNTEAFF.

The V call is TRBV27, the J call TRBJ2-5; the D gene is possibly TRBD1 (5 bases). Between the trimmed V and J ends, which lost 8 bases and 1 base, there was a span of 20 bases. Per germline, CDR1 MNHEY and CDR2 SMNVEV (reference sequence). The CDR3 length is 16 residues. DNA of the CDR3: TGTGCCAGCCAGCCTCAGTATTGGGGCGCCCAAGAGACCCAGTACTTC. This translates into CASQPQYWGAQETQYF.

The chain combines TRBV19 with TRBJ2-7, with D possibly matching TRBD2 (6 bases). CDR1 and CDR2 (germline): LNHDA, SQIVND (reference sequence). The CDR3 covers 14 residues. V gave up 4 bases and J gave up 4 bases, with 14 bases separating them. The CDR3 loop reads CASSTGLPEYEQYF. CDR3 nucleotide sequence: TGTGCCAGTAGTACCGGACTACCAGAGTACGAGCAGTACTTC.

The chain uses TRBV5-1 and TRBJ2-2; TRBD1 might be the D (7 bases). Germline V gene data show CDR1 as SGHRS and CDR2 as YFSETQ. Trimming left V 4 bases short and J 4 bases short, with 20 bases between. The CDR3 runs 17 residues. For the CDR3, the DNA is TGCGCCAGCAGCCGGACCCGGGCAGGGGGGACCACCGGGGAGCTGTTTTTT. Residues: CASSRTRAGGTTGELFF. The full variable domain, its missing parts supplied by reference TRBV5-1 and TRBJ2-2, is KAGVTQTPRYLIKTRGQQVTLSCSPISGHRSVSWYQQTPGQGLQFLFEYFSETQRNKGNFPGRFSGRQFSNSRSEMNVSTLELGDSALYLCASSRTRAGGTTGELFFGEGSRLTVL.

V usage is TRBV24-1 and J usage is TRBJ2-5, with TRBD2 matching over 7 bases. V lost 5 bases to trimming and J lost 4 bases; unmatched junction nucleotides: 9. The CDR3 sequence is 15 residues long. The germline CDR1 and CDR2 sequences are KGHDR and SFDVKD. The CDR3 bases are TGTGCCACCAGTGTCCAGCGGGATTTCGCAGAGACCCAGTACTTC. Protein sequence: CATSVQRDFAETQYF.

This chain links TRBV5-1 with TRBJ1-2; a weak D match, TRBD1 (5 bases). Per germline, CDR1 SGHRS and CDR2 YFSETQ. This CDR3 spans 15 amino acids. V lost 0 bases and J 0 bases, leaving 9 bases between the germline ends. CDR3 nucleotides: TGCGCCAGCAGCTTGGGACAGCTGACTAACTATGGCTACACCTTC. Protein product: CASSLGQLTNYGYTF.

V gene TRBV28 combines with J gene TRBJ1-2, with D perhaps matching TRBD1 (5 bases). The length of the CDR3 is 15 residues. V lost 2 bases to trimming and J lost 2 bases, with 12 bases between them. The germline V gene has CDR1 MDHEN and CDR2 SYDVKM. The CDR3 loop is CASSLGGIGNYGYTF. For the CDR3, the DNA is TGTGCCAGCAGTTTAGGGGGGATCGGGAACTATGGCTACACCTTC.

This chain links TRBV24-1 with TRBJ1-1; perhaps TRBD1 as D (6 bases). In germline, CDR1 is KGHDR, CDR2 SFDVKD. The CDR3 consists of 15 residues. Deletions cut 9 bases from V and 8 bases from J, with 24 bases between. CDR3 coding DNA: TGTGCCACCCGGGGGGCGGGGGGAACCGGGACAGAAGCTTTCTTT. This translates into CATRGAGGTGTEAFF.

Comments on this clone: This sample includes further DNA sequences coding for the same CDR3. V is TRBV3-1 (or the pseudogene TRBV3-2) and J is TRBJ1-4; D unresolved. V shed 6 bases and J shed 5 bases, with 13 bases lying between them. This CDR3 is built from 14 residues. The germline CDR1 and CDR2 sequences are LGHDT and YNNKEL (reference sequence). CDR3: CASSFTGGNEKLFF. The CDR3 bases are TGTGCCAGCAGTTTTACGGGCGGGAATGAAAAACTGTTTTTT.

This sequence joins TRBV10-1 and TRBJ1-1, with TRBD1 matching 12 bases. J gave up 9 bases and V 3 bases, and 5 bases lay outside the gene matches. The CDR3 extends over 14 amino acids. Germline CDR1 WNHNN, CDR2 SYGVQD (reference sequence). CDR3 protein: CASSDPGQGAKAFF. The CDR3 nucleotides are TGCGCCAGCAGTGACCCGGGACAGGGGGCTAAAGCTTTCTTT.

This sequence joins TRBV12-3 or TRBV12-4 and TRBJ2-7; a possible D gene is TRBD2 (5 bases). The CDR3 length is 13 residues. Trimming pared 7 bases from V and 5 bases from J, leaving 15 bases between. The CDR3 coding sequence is TGTGCCAGCACGCTAGCAGGAGTCCACGAGCAGTACTTC. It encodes CASTLAGVHEQYF.

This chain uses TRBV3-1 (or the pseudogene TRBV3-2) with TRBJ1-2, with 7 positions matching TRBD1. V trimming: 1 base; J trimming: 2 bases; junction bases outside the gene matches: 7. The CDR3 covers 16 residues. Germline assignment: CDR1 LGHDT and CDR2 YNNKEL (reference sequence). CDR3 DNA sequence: TGTGCCAGCAGCCAAGGATGGGACAGAGGGAACTATGGCTACACCTTC. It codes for CASSQGWDRGNYGYTF.